The 18 T cell receptor beta chains below were found in one sample sequenced in a study of molecular identifiers for immune sequencing clone quantification. TCRdb passed the PCR reads through MiXCR, listing each CDR3 protein once. Counted here are more than 450,000 distinct CDR3 sequences, less than 30% occurring once; the ten biggest clones make up just over 0.75%. The sequenced sample consisted of naive CD8+ T cells from blood, with Jurkat cell RNA spiked in. The subset: FACS-sorted CD8+CD4-CCR7+CD45RA+ naive T cells. These receptor sequences come from a human donor in good health. Some libraries in this study had Jurkat cell RNA spiked in.

At least ten counts were recorded for this clonotype. The V call is TRBV6-1, the J call TRBJ2-3; 8 nucleotides line up with TRBD1. V was clipped by 0 bases and J by 3 bases; unmatched bases: 5. This CDR3 spans 16 amino acids. Germline V gives CDR1 MNHNS, CDR2 SASEGT. The CDR3 region has the DNA TGTGCCAGCAGTGAAGCGCGCAGGGGGCTGACAGATACGCAGTATTTT. Amino acids: CASSEARRGLTDTQYF.

Turning to this clonotype: The conserved phenylalanine or tryptophan is not found at the CDR3 terminus, so this likely reflects a read error. The gene calls are TRBV2 and TRBJ2-3; no clear D gene. Trimming stripped 1 base from V and 4 bases from J, with 9 bases between. The CDR3 spans 14 residues. Germline CDR1 and CDR2: SNHLY and FYNNEI. In DNA, the CDR3 is TGTGCCAGCAGTGAAGACGGCTTCTCAGATACGCAGTATATT. Translated: CASSEDGFSDTQYI.

The chain couples TRBV6-5 to TRBJ2-7; D possibly uses TRBD1 or TRBD2 (5 bases each). Germline loops: CDR1 MNHEY, CDR2 SVGAGI. This CDR3 is built from 15 residues. V lost 2 bases to trimming and J lost 0 bases, with 11 bases between them. The CDR3 sequence is CASSYRGRGSYEQYF. The CDR3 DNA reads TGTGCCAGCAGTTACAGGGGCCGGGGCTCCTACGAGCAGTACTTC.

This clonotype has a handful of counts. A read error may explain this, as a much larger clone is one base away. V and J are TRBV29-1 and TRBJ1-1; D remains ambiguous. The length of the CDR3 is 11 residues. Trimming pared 6 bases from V and 1 base from J, leaving 6 bases between. Germline assignment: CDR1 SQVTM and CDR2 ANQGSEA. CDR3 in DNA: TGCAGCGTCCCTCCGAACACTGAAGCTTTCTTT. Amino acids: CSVPPNTEAFF. The whole variable domain, remainder taken from reference TRBV29-1 and TRBJ1-1, is SAVISQKPSRDICQRGTSLTIQCQVDSQVTMMFWYRQQPGQSLTLIATANQGSEATYESGFVIDKFPISRPNLTFSTLTVSNMSPEDSSIYLCSVPPNTEAFFGQGTRLTVV.

Only a few counts were recorded for this clonotype. The chain links TRBV7-9 to TRBJ2-7, with D hard to call. Between the trimmed V and J ends, which lost 3 bases and 4 bases, there was a span of 7 bases. This CDR3 spans 12 amino acids. Per germline, CDR1 SEHNR and CDR2 FQNEAQ (reference sequence). This CDR3 reads CASSFVSYEQYF. DNA for the CDR3: TGTGCCAGCAGCTTTGTTTCGTACGAGCAGTACTTC.

This clonotype was recorded many times. The rearrangement links TRBV28 to TRBJ2-7; D unresolved. Per the germline V gene, CDR1 is MDHEN and CDR2 is SYDVKM. Trimming cost V 3 bases and J 3 bases, with 9 bases left between them. This CDR3 has 13 residues. CDR3 sequence reads: CASSFRNRYEQYF. In DNA, the CDR3 is TGTGCCAGCAGTTTCCGGAACCGCTACGAGCAGTACTTC.

The genes are TRBV28 and TRBJ1-5, with D uncertain. Germline CDR1 reads MDHEN; CDR2 reads SYDVKM. V lost 2 bases, J lost 1 base, and 9 bases lay in between. CDR3 size: 15 residues. The CDR3 DNA sequence: TGTGCCAGCAGTTTAGTCCAGGCCAGCAATCAGCCCCAGCATTTT. Its protein product is CASSLVQASNQPQHF.

This clonotype has more than one count but fewer than ten. The V call is TRBV6-2 or TRBV6-3, the J call TRBJ1-2, with D uncertain. Germline V CDR1 and CDR2: MNHEY, SVGEGT. The CDR3 consists of 12 residues. Trimming removed 2 bases at V and 6 bases at J, with 7 bases between. This CDR3 is CASSYGGNGYTF. CDR3 in DNA: TGTGCCAGCAGTTACGGAGGTAATGGCTACACCTTC.

This clonotype was detected ten times or more. V gene TRBV14 combines with J gene TRBJ2-2; no clear D. Trimming took 2 bases from V and 1 from J, leaving 2 bases between them. The CDR3 has 13 residues. Germline V lookup: CDR1 SGHDN, CDR2 FVKESK. The CDR3: CASSQQNTGELFF. The CDR3 nucleotides are TGTGCCAGCAGCCAACAGAACACCGGGGAGCTGTTTTTT.

This clonotype appeared a few times. The J gene is TRBJ2-7, the V gene TRBV7-6; 7 positions match TRBD2. The CDR3 totals 17 residues. V was pared by 1 base and J by 6 bases, with 15 bases of the junction left unmatched. Germline values: CDR1 SGHVS, CDR2 FNYEAQ. The chain's CDR3 is CASSLDVLGGSRGEQYF. DNA of the CDR3: TGTGCCAGCAGCTTAGATGTGCTGGGCGGGAGTCGGGGCGAGCAGTACTTC.

This clonotype appeared many times. The chain has TRBV4-3 and TRBJ2-1, with a tentative D call TRBD2 (6 bases). Germline CDR1 LGHNA, CDR2 YSLEER. The CDR3 has 15 amino acids. Trimming removed 0 bases from V and 8 bases from J, with 14 bases in between. The chain's CDR3 is CASSQDRLEGYEQFF. DNA for the CDR3: TGCGCCAGCAGCCAAGATCGCCTGGAGGGATATGAGCAGTTCTTC.

This clonotype was seen many times. The chain couples TRBV2 to TRBJ1-2, with D perhaps matching TRBD1 (5 bases). The germline V gene encodes CDR1 SNHLY and CDR2 FYNNEI. The CDR3 sequence is 14 residues long. Trimming removed 3 bases at V and 0 bases at J, with 8 bases between. The CDR3 sequence is CASSDDRANYGYTF. As DNA, the CDR3 is TGTGCCAGCAGTGACGACAGAGCTAACTATGGCTACACCTTC.

This clonotype was recorded a few times. The chain carries TRBV3-1 and TRBJ2-7; perhaps D is TRBD1 or TRBD2 (5 bases each). CDR3 length equals 16 residues. The germline V gene encodes CDR1 LGHDT and CDR2 YNNKEL (reference sequence). V was trimmed by 1 base and J by 6 bases, leaving 19 bases between them. The DNA of the CDR3 is TGTGCCAGCAGCCAAGGAATAACAGGACGGGAAGGCGAGCAGTACTTC. This sequence encodes CASSQGITGREGEQYF.

This clonotype occurred a few times. This chain joins TRBV4-3 and TRBJ2-5, with TRBD2 as a possible D gene (7 bases). Trimming stripped 1 base from V and 5 bases from J, with 14 bases between. Germline loops: CDR1 LGHNA, CDR2 YSLEER. The CDR3 length is 15 residues. CDR3 protein: CASSQVRGARETQYF. Here the CDR3 DNA reads TGCGCCAGCAGCCAAGTACGGGGGGCGCGGGAGACCCAGTACTTC.

This clonotype was observed a handful of times. The chain is built from TRBV20-1 and TRBJ2-7, with 7 bases matching TRBD2. The CDR3 totals 17 residues. Germline trimming cut 3 bases from V and 2 bases from J; bases unmatched to any gene: 16. Germline V gene lookup returns CDR1 DFQATT and CDR2 SNEGSKA (reference sequence). This CDR3 reads CSASFLAEPRPAYEQYF. The CDR3 DNA sequence: TGCAGTGCTAGTTTCCTAGCGGAGCCGCGACCTGCCTACGAGCAGTACTTC.

The rearrangement joins TRBV9 to TRBJ2-5; D is unclear. Trimming left V 1 base short and J 3 bases short, with 10 bases between. The CDR3 runs 14 residues. From germline, CDR1 is SGDLS and CDR2 YYNGEE. The CDR3 protein is CASSVYDLEETQYF. CDR3 DNA: TGTGCCAGCAGCGTATACGATTTAGAAGAGACCCAGTACTTC.

The gene calls are TRBV30 and TRBJ2-7, with 7 nucleotides matching TRBD2. The CDR3 runs to 14 residues. Germline V gene lookup returns CDR1 GTSNPN and CDR2 SVGIG (reference sequence). J was trimmed by 7 bases and V by 0 bases; bases with no gene match: 9. The CDR3 DNA is TGTGCCTGGAGTGTAGGGATCGTGGGAGGGGAGCAGTACTTC. As protein: CAWSVGIVGGEQYF.

This clonotype was found many times. The V call is TRBV6-2 or TRBV6-3, the J call TRBJ2-7; 8 bases align to TRBD1. The CDR3 is 13 residues long. In germline, CDR1 is MNHEY, CDR2 SVGEGT. The V gene end was trimmed by 6 bases and the J gene end by 3 bases; junction bases not matched to a gene: 4. The CDR3 nucleotides read TGTGCCAGCAGAAGACAGGGGAACTACGAGCAGTACTTC. Translating gives CASRRQGNYEQYF.